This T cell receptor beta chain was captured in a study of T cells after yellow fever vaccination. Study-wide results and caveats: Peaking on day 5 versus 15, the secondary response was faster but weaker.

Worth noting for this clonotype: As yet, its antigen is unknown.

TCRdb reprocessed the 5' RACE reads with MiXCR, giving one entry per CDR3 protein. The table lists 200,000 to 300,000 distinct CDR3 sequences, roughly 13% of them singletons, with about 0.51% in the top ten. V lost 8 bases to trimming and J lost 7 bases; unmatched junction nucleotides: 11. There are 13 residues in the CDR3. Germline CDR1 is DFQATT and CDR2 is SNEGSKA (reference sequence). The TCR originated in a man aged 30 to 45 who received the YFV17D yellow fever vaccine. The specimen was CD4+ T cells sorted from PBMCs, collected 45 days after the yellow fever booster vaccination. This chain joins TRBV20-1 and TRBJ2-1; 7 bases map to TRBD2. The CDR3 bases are TGCAGTCTTCTAGCGGCCAGAGGGAATGAGCAGTTCTTC. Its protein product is CSLLAARGNEQFF.